This T cell receptor (beta chain) was observed in a study of cytomegalovirus exposure and HLA in healthy donors. Study-level points and caveats: Researchers reported from a later analysis that most CMV-associated TCR beta chains appeared HLA-restricted.

Trimming cost V 5 bases and J 7 bases; bases outside gene matches: 10. The CDR3 is made up of 14 amino acids. Germline lookup yields CDR1 SEHNR and CDR2 FQNEAQ (reference sequence). Note on this clone: The antigen is not known.

The PCR made use of 60 Vbeta and 13 Jbeta primers. Repertoires were generated with immunoSEQ multiplex PCR, while TCRdb's copy carries only in-frame clones and drops some. The sample shows under 200,000 clones, approximately 85% of them seen only once. Sequences were obtained from PBMCs. The TCR originated in a woman between 18 and 30 years old in good health and CMV-seronegative. The rearrangement uses TRBV7-9 and TRBJ2-7, with 8 bases identical to TRBD2. The CDR3 here is CASSHSGASGEQYF. CDR3 sequence (DNA): TGTGCCAGCAGCCATAGCGGGGCCTCAGGGGAGCAGTACTTC.